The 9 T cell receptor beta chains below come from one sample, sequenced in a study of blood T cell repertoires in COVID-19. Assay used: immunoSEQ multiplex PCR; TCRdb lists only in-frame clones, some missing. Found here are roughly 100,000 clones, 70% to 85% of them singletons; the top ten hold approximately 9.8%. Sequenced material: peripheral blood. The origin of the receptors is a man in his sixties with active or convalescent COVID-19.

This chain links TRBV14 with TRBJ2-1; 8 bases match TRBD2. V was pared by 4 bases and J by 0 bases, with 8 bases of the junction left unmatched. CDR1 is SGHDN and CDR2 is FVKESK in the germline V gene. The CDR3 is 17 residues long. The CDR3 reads CASSPRGLESSYNEQFF. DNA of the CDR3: TGTGCCAGCAGCCCCCGGGGACTAGAGAGCTCCTACAATGAGCAGTTCTTC.

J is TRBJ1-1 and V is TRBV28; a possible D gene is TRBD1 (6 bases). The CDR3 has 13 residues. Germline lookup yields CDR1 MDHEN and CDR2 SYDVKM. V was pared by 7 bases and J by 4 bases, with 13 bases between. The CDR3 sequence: CASTRTAPTEAFF. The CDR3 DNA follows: TGTGCCAGCACTCGGACAGCACCCACTGAAGCTTTCTTT. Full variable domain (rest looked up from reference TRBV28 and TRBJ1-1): DVKVTQSSRYLVKRTGEKVFLECVQDMDHENMFWYRQDPGLGLRLIYFSYDVKMKEKGDIPEGYSVSREKKERFSLILESASTNQTSMYLCASTRTAPTEAFFGQGTRLTVV.

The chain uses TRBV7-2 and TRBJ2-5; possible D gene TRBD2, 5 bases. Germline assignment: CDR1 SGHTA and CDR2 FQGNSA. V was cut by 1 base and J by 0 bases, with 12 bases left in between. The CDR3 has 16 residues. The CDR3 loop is CASSLDGRGYQETQYF. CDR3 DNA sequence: TGTGCCAGCAGCTTAGACGGGCGAGGGTACCAAGAGACCCAGTACTTC.

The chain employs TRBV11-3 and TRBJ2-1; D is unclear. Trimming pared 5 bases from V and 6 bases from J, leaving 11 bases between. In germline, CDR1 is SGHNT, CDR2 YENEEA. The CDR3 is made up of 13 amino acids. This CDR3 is CASSASWSNEQFF. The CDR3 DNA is TGTGCCAGCAGCGCCTCCTGGAGCAATGAGCAGTTCTTC.

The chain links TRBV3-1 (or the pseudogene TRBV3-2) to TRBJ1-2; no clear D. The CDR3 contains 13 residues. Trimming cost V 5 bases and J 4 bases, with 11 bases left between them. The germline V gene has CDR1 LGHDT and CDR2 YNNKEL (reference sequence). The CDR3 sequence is CASSARHGYGYTF. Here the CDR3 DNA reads TGTGCCAGCAGCGCGAGACATGGCTATGGCTACACCTTC.

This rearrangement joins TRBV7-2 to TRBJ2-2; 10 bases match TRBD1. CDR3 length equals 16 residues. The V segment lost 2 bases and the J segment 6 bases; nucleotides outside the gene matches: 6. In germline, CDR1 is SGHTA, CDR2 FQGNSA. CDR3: CASSLFGQGVAGELFF. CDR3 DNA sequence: TGTGCCAGCAGCTTATTCGGACAGGGGGTAGCCGGGGAGCTGTTTTTT.

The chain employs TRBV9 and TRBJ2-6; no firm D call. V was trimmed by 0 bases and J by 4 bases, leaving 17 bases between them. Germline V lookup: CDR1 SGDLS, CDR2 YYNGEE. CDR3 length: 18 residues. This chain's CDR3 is CASSVEFDSPPGANVLTF. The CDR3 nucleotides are TGTGCCAGCAGCGTAGAGTTCGACTCTCCTCCCGGGGCCAACGTCCTGACTTTC.

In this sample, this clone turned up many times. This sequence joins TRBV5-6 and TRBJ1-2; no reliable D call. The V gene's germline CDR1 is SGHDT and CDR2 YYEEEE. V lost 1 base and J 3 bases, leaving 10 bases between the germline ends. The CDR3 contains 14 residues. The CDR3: CASSLRSADYGYTF. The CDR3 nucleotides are TGTGCCAGCAGCTTGAGATCGGCGGACTATGGCTACACCTTC.

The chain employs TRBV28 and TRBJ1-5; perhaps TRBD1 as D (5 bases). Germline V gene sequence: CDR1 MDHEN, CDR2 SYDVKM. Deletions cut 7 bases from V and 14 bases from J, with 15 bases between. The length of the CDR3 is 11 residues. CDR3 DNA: TGTGCCAGCAAACAAGACAGCCGGGAGCATTTT. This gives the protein CASKQDSREHF. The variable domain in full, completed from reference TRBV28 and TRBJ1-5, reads DVKVTQSSRYLVKRTGEKVFLECVQDMDHENMFWYRQDPGLGLRLIYFSYDVKMKEKGDIPEGYSVSREKKERFSLILESASTNQTSMYLCASKQDSREHFGDGTRLSIL.